This T cell receptor beta chain originates from a study of blood T cell repertoires in COVID-19. The CDR3 loop spans 16 amino acids. CDR1 MGHDK and CDR2 SYGVNS come from the germline V gene. V lost 7 bases and J 1 base, leaving 17 bases between the germline ends. TCRdb keeps only in-frame clones here, not all; method: immunoSEQ multiplex PCR. The sample has 350,000 to 400,000 clones, 70% to 90% seen once. The sequenced sample consisted of PBMCs or T cells enriched from blood (not recorded which). This chain joins TRBV25-1 and TRBJ1-5; maybe TRBD1 (6 bases). The receptor comes from a woman between 18 and 30 years old who had recovered from COVID-19. CDR3 nucleotide sequence: TGTGCCAGCAAGTCAGGGGAGGGTGGGAGCAATCAGCCCCAGCATTTT. This translates into CASKSGEGGSNQPQHF. Combining the CDR3 with reference TRBV25-1 and TRBJ1-5 gives the whole variable domain EADIYQTPRYLVIGTGKKITLECSQTMGHDKMYWYQQDPGMELHLIHYSYGVNSTEKGDLSSESTVSRIRTEHFPLTLESARPSHTSQYLCASKSGEGGSNQPQHFGDGTRLSIL.